This T cell receptor (beta chain) comes out of a study of cytomegalovirus exposure and HLA in healthy donors. The study's findings and limits: Later analysis placed DRB1 highest and HLA-C lowest in TCR association rates, which differed by HLA locus. An analysis that was carried out later associated 16,000 or so TCR beta sequences with HLA alleles at 0.05 false discovery rate.

As for this clone: The antigen remains unidentified.

V lost 1 base, J lost 4 bases, and 14 bases lay in between. Per the germline V gene, CDR1 is MGHRA and CDR2 is YSYEKL. The CDR3 length is 15 residues. The PCR had 60 Vbeta and 13 Jbeta primers. Assay used: immunoSEQ multiplex PCR; TCRdb lists only in-frame clones, some missing. The repertoire includes more than 95,000 clones, more than 60% of them detected once, and roughly 10% sits in the top ten. The V call is TRBV4-1, the J call TRBJ2-7; tentative D call: TRBD2 (7 bases). Sequenced sample: PBMCs. This TCR derives from a woman aged 45 to 65 in good health and CMV-seropositive. CDR3 protein: CASSQVRGARYEQYF. For the CDR3, the DNA is TGCGCCAGCAGCCAAGTTCGGGGGGCAAGGTACGAGCAGTACTTC.